These 23 T cell receptor beta chains were all obtained from the same sample, sequenced in a study of blood T cell repertoires in COVID-19. Some clones are missing from TCRdb's copy, which holds only in-frame ones; the method was immunoSEQ multiplex PCR. The sample comprises just over 150,000 clones, 92% of which are singletons, and nearly 5% rests with the top ten. Material for sequencing was peripheral blood. The receptors were sampled from a man younger than 40 with COVID-19, enrolled during active disease.

The CDR3 region is CASSHIMLGAGSPYEQYF. CDR3 DNA: TGTGCCAGCAGCCATATTATGCTCGGTGCGGGAAGTCCCTACGAGCAGTACTTC. The V and J genes are TRBV7-2 and TRBJ2-7; D is perhaps TRBD2 (6 bases). V shed 5 bases and J shed 2 bases, with 25 bases lying between them. The germline V gene has CDR1 SGHTA and CDR2 FQGNSA. This CDR3 spans 18 amino acids.

The V and J genes are TRBV5-1 and TRBJ2-1; maybe TRBD2 (7 bases). The CDR3 runs to 17 residues. Germline V gene sequence: CDR1 SGHRS, CDR2 YFSETQ. V lost 3 bases to trimming and J lost 1 base, with 17 bases between them. The CDR3 here is CASSSHLQGGSYNEQFF. CDR3 sequence (DNA): TGCGCCAGCAGCTCCCACCTACAGGGAGGGTCCTACAATGAGCAGTTCTTC.

V and J are TRBV5-1 and TRBJ1-3, with a tentative D call TRBD1 (6 bases). Deletions cut 5 bases from V and 0 bases from J, with 12 bases between. CDR1 and CDR2 from the germline V gene are SGHRS and YFSETQ. The CDR3 runs to 15 residues. CDR3 bases: TGCGCCAGCAGTTCAGGGGTGATCTCTGGAAACACCATATATTTT. Translation gives CASSSGVISGNTIYF. The complete variable domain, with remaining parts taken from reference TRBV5-1 and TRBJ1-3, reads KAGVTQTPRYLIKTRGQQVTLSCSPISGHRSVSWYQQTPGQGLQFLFEYFSETQRNKGNFPGRFSGRQFSNSRSEMNVSTLELGDSALYLCASSSGVISGNTIYFGEGSWLTVV.

The chain links TRBV27 to TRBJ2-6; 8 bases fit TRBD1. The germline gives CDR1 MNHEY, CDR2 SMNVEV (reference sequence). The CDR3 runs 16 residues. V gave up 2 bases and J gave up 0 bases; unmatched junction bases: 0. This CDR3 reads CASSLTGGSGANVLTF. CDR3 nucleotides: TGTGCCAGCAGTTTAACAGGGGGCTCTGGGGCCAACGTCCTGACTTTC.

The chain recombines TRBV11-2 with TRBJ1-2; 7 bases align to TRBD1. This CDR3 has 13 amino acids. Losses at the gene ends were 6 bases for V and 8 bases for J; bases not matched to a gene: 9. Germline CDR1 reads SGHAT; CDR2 reads FQNNGV. The CDR3, as DNA: TGTGCCAGCAGTTCAACAGGGGCCCGGGGCTACACCTTC. Protein sequence: CASSSTGARGYTF.

The V and J genes are TRBV25-1 and TRBJ2-5, with D possibly matching TRBD2 (7 bases). Trimming cost V 1 base and J 1 base, with 16 bases left between them. Looked up from germline, CDR1 is MGHDK and CDR2 is SYGVNS. The CDR3 is made up of 17 amino acids. The CDR3 spells CASSEWGRGSLQETQYF. CDR3 bases: TGTGCCAGCAGTGAATGGGGGCGCGGGAGCCTCCAAGAGACCCAGTACTTC.

The rearrangement links TRBV5-1 to TRBJ2-2; tentatively, D is TRBD1 (5 bases). V lost 0 bases and J lost 7, with 13 bases in between. This CDR3 is built from 15 residues. Looked up from germline, CDR1 is SGHRS and CDR2 is YFSETQ. In DNA, the CDR3 is TGCGCCAGCAGCTTGGTTCAGGGCTTACTCGGGGAGCTGTTTTTT. Translating it yields CASSLVQGLLGELFF.

J is TRBJ2-3 and V is TRBV15, with a possible D match to TRBD1 (6 bases). The CDR3 has 17 residues. Between the trimmed V and J ends, which lost 0 bases and 3 bases, there was a span of 16 bases. Germline V gives CDR1 LNHNV, CDR2 YYDKDF (reference sequence). The CDR3 loop is CATSREVEWQGTDTQYF. CDR3 sequence (DNA): TGTGCCACCAGCAGAGAGGTCGAATGGCAGGGGACAGATACGCAGTATTTT.

Only one count was recorded for this clone. The rearrangement uses TRBV12-5 and TRBJ1-5, with D uncertain. The CDR3 runs to 11 residues. Germline V lookup: CDR1 LGHNT, CDR2 FRNRAP. The V end was cut by 2 bases, the J end by 6 bases, with 2 bases between. CDR3 nucleotide sequence: TGTGCTAGTGGTTTGCGTCAGCCCCAGCATTTT. This gives the protein CASGLRQPQHF.

This clone was seen only once. This chain connects TRBV10-3 to TRBJ2-1; 7 bases map to TRBD2. Germline CDR1 and CDR2: ENHRY and SYGVKD. This CDR3 region has 15 residues. J was trimmed by 7 bases and V by 3 bases; bases with no gene match: 9. The CDR3 spells CAISEGGGTANEQFF. CDR3 sequence (DNA): TGTGCCATCAGTGAAGGCGGGGGTACCGCAAATGAGCAGTTCTTC.

The chain uses TRBV2 and TRBJ2-3, with D possibly being TRBD2 (6 bases). Trimming cost V 9 bases and J 2 bases, with 12 bases left between them. Germline CDR1 is SNHLY and CDR2 is FYNNEI. The CDR3 spans 13 residues. The CDR3 here is CASLAFNTDTQYF. The CDR3 nucleotides read TGTGCCAGTCTAGCGTTCAACACAGATACGCAGTATTTT.

The gene calls are TRBV9 and TRBJ2-1; TRBD2 agrees at 7 bases. Germline CDR1 is SGDLS and CDR2 is YYNGEE. V lost 0 bases to trimming and J lost 6 bases; unmatched junction nucleotides: 6. The CDR3 is 15 amino acids. The CDR3 bases are TGTGCCAGCAGCGTAGGGAGCGGGACCCCCAATGAGCAGTTCTTC. This sequence encodes CASSVGSGTPNEQFF. Filled out from reference TRBV9 and TRBJ2-1, the complete variable domain reads DSGVTQTPKHLITATGQRVTLRCSPRSGDLSVYWYQQSLDQGLQFLIQYYNGEERAKGNILERFSAQQFPDLHSELNLSSLELGDSALYFCASSVGSGTPNEQFFGPGTRLTVL.

The genes are TRBV5-1 and TRBJ1-4; 7 nucleotides line up with TRBD1. From germline, CDR1 is SGHRS and CDR2 YFSETQ. V dropped 3 bases and J dropped 7; count of bases not matched to a gene: 9. The CDR3 has 15 residues. The CDR3 here is CASSSEGGLAEKLFF. The CDR3 coding sequence is TGCGCCAGCAGCTCTGAAGGGGGCCTCGCTGAAAAACTGTTTTTT. The full variable domain, its missing parts supplied by reference TRBV5-1 and TRBJ1-4, is KAGVTQTPRYLIKTRGQQVTLSCSPISGHRSVSWYQQTPGQGLQFLFEYFSETQRNKGNFPGRFSGRQFSNSRSEMNVSTLELGDSALYLCASSSEGGLAEKLFFGSGTQLSVL.

This clone was detected once. This sequence joins TRBV5-6 and TRBJ1-1; D unresolved. Looked up from germline, CDR1 is SGHDT and CDR2 is YYEEEE. Trimming removed 0 bases at V and 3 bases at J, with 12 bases between. CDR3 size: 15 residues. The CDR3 nucleotides read TGTGCCAGCAGCTTGGTTTCAGGATCCTACACTGAAGCTTTCTTT. Translated: CASSLVSGSYTEAFF.

V gene TRBV5-6 combines with J gene TRBJ2-7, with 7 bases that match TRBD1. CDR3 length equals 13 residues. V lost 2 bases, J lost 3 bases, and 2 bases stayed unmatched. CDR1 is SGHDT, CDR2 YYEEEE, per germline. This CDR3 reads CASSLGQVYEQYF. The CDR3 region has the DNA TGTGCCAGCAGCTTAGGACAGGTCTACGAGCAGTACTTC.

The chain is built from TRBV6-6 and TRBJ1-3; D unclear. Germline loops: CDR1 MNHNY, CDR2 SVGAGI (reference sequence). V dropped 3 bases and J dropped 0 bases, with 6 bases sitting between them. CDR3 length equals 14 residues. CDR3 DNA sequence: TGTGCCAGCAGTTATGAGTACTCTGGAAACACCATATATTTT. Translation: CASSYEYSGNTIYF.

The chain joins TRBV6-6 to TRBJ2-1; 7 bases are shared with TRBD1. Trimming cost V 6 bases and J 2 bases; bases outside gene matches: 4. This CDR3 has 14 residues. Germline V gene lookup returns CDR1 MNHNY and CDR2 SVGAGI (reference sequence). The CDR3, as DNA: TGTGCCAGCAGGAACAGGGGTACCTACAATGAGCAGTTCTTC. Protein product: CASRNRGTYNEQFF.

The chain carries TRBV6-2 or TRBV6-3 and TRBJ1-2, with 9 bases lining up with TRBD1. V dropped 7 bases and J dropped 4; count of bases not matched to a gene: 10. Looked up from germline, CDR1 is MNHEY and CDR2 is SVGEGT. This CDR3 has 15 residues. CDR3 region: CASTPQGTGFYGYTF. CDR3 in DNA: TGTGCCAGCACCCCCCAAGGGACAGGGTTCTATGGCTACACCTTC.

The chain has TRBV10-3 and TRBJ1-1, with TRBD1 matching 8 bases. Germline V lookup: CDR1 ENHRY, CDR2 SYGVKD. V was pared by 1 base and J by 4 bases, with 2 bases of the junction left unmatched. The CDR3 consists of 14 residues. CDR3 loop: CAISEFTGGTEAFF. In nucleotides, the CDR3 is TGTGCCATCAGTGAGTTTACAGGGGGCACTGAAGCTTTCTTT.

V gene TRBV6-5 combines with J gene TRBJ1-6; D not resolved. This CDR3 region has 16 residues. Per the germline V gene, CDR1 is MNHEY and CDR2 is SVGAGI. Trimming removed 0 bases from V and 4 bases from J, with 10 bases in between. This CDR3 reads CASSYSRQVYNSPLHF. Here the CDR3 DNA reads TGTGCCAGCAGTTACTCCCGCCAGGTGTATAATTCACCCCTCCACTTT.

This chain links TRBV28 with TRBJ1-1; 8 bases line up with TRBD1. The length of the CDR3 is 16 residues. V lost 6 bases to trimming and J lost 1 base; unmatched junction nucleotides: 10. The germline gives CDR1 MDHEN, CDR2 SYDVKM. CDR3 nucleotides: TGTGCCAGCAGAGCCCCAGGGGGCGCCAAGAACACTGAAGCTTTCTTT. The encoded protein is CASRAPGGAKNTEAFF.

This sequence joins TRBV15 and TRBJ2-1; 10 nucleotides align to TRBD1. Germline loops: CDR1 LNHNV, CDR2 YYDKDF (reference sequence). V lost 0 bases to trimming and J lost 8 bases; unmatched junction nucleotides: 10. The CDR3 extends over 17 amino acids. For the CDR3, the DNA is TGTGCCACCAGCAGAGATCCACCAGGGACAGGGGAGCATGAGCAGTTCTTC. Its translation: CATSRDPPGTGEHEQFF. Full variable domain (outside the CDR3, taken from reference TRBV15 and TRBJ2-1): DAMVIQNPRYQVTQFGKPVTLSCSQTLNHNVMYWYQQKSSQAPKLLFHYYDKDFNNEADTPDNFQSRRPNTSFCFLDIRSPGLGDTAMYLCATSRDPPGTGEHEQFFGPGTRLTVL.

The chain is built from TRBV11-2 and TRBJ2-2; D is unclear. Germline V gene data show CDR1 as SGHAT and CDR2 as FQNNGV. Trimming took off 2 bases at V and 3 bases at J, with 13 bases between the two ends. This CDR3 has 16 amino acids. The CDR3 bases are TGTGCCAGCAGCTTACTGGGCAGTGTCGACACCGGGGAGCTGTTTTTT. This sequence encodes CASSLLGSVDTGELFF. The variable domain in full, with the rest retrieved from reference TRBV11-2 and TRBJ2-2, is EAGVAQSPRYKIIEKRQSVAFWCNPISGHATLYWYQQILGQGPKLLIQFQNNGVVDDSQLPKDRFSAERLKGVDSTLKIQPAKLEDSAVYLCASSLLGSVDTGELFFGEGSRLTVL.